Listed below are T cell receptor beta chains from one sample, sequenced in a study of T cell changes during pregnancy in multiple sclerosis. Method: immunoSEQ multiplex PCR; TCRdb's copy keeps in-frame clones and lacks some. The data show about 69,000 clones, about nine tenths seen once. This sample comprised peripheral blood, obtained in the third trimester of pregnancy. All receptors come from a female donor with multiple sclerosis, enrolled in a pregnancy study. Both conserved end residues are part of each CDR3. The D gene is left open where the match is weak. Only part of the rows carry a size: once, few, many, or a class if the clone is expanded.

D gene: TRBD1
J gene: TRBJ1-2
V gene: TRBV5-6
clone size: NA
CDR3 protein: CASSQLGQLYGYTF
CDR3 DNA: TGTGCCAGCAGCCAGCTGGGACAGTTGTATGGCTACACCTTC

D gene: NA
J gene: TRBJ1-4
V gene: TRBV5-4
clone size: once
CDR3 protein: CASSSAAGAGEKLFF
CDR3 DNA: TGTGCCAGCAGCTCCGCAGCGGGAGCAGGGGAAAAACTGTTTTTT

D gene: NA
J gene: TRBJ1-4
V gene: TRBV7-9
clone size: NA
CDR3 protein: CASSDGGLEEKLFF
CDR3 DNA: TGTGCCAGCAGCGACGGAGGGTTAGAGGAAAAACTGTTTTTT

D gene: NA
J gene: TRBJ1-3
V gene: TRBV7-6
clone size: NA
CDR3 protein: CASSPTTSGNTIYF
CDR3 DNA: TGTGCCAGCAGCCCCACCACTTCTGGAAACACCATATATTTT

D gene: TRBD1
J gene: TRBJ1-5
V gene: TRBV19
clone size: NA
CDR3 protein: CASKTGGHQPQHF
CDR3 DNA: TGTGCCAGTAAAACAGGGGGCCATCAGCCCCAGCATTTT

D gene: TRBD2
J gene: TRBJ2-2
V gene: TRBV27
clone size: NA
CDR3 protein: CASSSLAGWGTGELFF
CDR3 DNA: TGTGCCAGCAGTTCGCTAGCGGGGTGGGGCACCGGGGAGCTGTTTTTT

D gene: NA
J gene: TRBJ2-7
V gene: TRBV13
clone size: once
CDR3 protein: CASSLGRVRAYEQYF
CDR3 DNA: TGTGCCAGCAGCTTAGGGCGGGTACGGGCCTACGAGCAGTACTTC

D gene: NA
J gene: TRBJ1-6
V gene: TRBV6-1
clone size: few
CDR3 protein: CASSVRDFNSPLHF
CDR3 DNA: TGTGCCAGCAGTGTCCGGGATTTTAATTCACCCCTCCACTTT

D gene: NA
J gene: TRBJ2-4
V gene: TRBV2
clone size: NA
CDR3 protein: CASSDGERIAKNIQYF
CDR3 DNA: TGTGCCAGCAGTGATGGGGAGCGTATAGCCAAAAACATTCAGTACTTC

D gene: TRBD1
J gene: TRBJ1-2
V gene: TRBV18
clone size: NA
CDR3 protein: CASSPNAGTAMKFGAIDGYTF
CDR3 DNA: TGTGCCAGCTCACCGAATGCCGGGACAGCGATGAAGTTCGGGGCAATAGATGGCTACACCTTC

D gene: NA
J gene: TRBJ2-5
V gene: TRBV7-3
clone size: once
CDR3 protein: CASSFVPQETQYF
CDR3 DNA: TGTGCCAGCAGCTTCGTTCCCCAAGAGACCCAGTACTTC

D gene: TRBD1
J gene: TRBJ1-1
V gene: TRBV6-5
clone size: NA
CDR3 protein: CASSYRTGVTEAFF
CDR3 DNA: TGTGCCAGCAGTTATAGGACAGGGGTCACTGAAGCTTTCTTT

D gene: NA
J gene: TRBJ1-2
V gene: TRBV7-9
clone size: NA
CDR3 protein: CASSLGLVNYGYTF
CDR3 DNA: TGTGCCAGCAGCTTAGGGCTAGTCAACTATGGCTACACCTTC

D gene: NA
J gene: TRBJ1-1
V gene: TRBV19
clone size: NA
CDR3 protein: CASSISWTFYTEAFF
CDR3 DNA: TGTGCCAGTAGTATTTCTTGGACATTCTACACTGAAGCTTTCTTT

D gene: TRBD1
J gene: TRBJ1-4
V gene: TRBV19
clone size: NA
CDR3 protein: CASSTPDRGAEKLFF
CDR3 DNA: TGTGCCAGTAGTACCCCTGACAGGGGGGCTGAAAAACTGTTTTTT

D gene: NA
J gene: TRBJ1-1
V gene: TRBV27
clone size: NA
CDR3 protein: CASSTLGGDTEAFF
CDR3 DNA: TGTGCCAGCAGTACTTTGGGGGGGGACACTGAAGCTTTCTTT

D gene: NA
J gene: TRBJ1-6
V gene: TRBV19
clone size: NA
CDR3 protein: CASSTPGNNSPLHF
CDR3 DNA: TGTGCCAGTAGTACGCCCGGGAACAATTCACCCCTCCACTTT

D gene: NA
J gene: TRBJ1-6
V gene: TRBV7-9
clone size: NA
CDR3 protein: CASSRHQNSPLHF
CDR3 DNA: TGTGCCAGCAGCCGACACCAAAATTCACCCCTCCACTTT

D gene: NA
J gene: TRBJ1-6
V gene: TRBV6-6
clone size: NA
CDR3 protein: CASAYSLYNSPLHF
CDR3 DNA: TGTGCCAGCGCATACTCACTTTATAATTCACCCCTCCACTTT

D gene: NA
J gene: TRBJ1-1
V gene: TRBV20-1
clone size: few
CDR3 protein: CSAYVEPRAFF
CDR3 DNA: TGCAGTGCTTACGTGGAGCCAAGAGCTTTCTTT

D gene: TRBD2
J gene: TRBJ2-2
V gene: TRBV2
clone size: NA
CDR3 protein: CASSEVAGGRTGELFF
CDR3 DNA: TGTGCCAGCAGTGAGGTAGCGGGGGGGCGGACCGGGGAGCTGTTTTTT

D gene: NA
J gene: TRBJ1-1
V gene: TRBV28
clone size: NA
CDR3 protein: CASSSLWGQTRFNLNTEAFF
CDR3 DNA: TGTGCCAGCAGTTCCCTTTGGGGGCAGACCCGATTCAATCTGAACACTGAAGCTTTCTTT

D gene: NA
J gene: TRBJ1-3
V gene: TRBV7-9
clone size: few
CDR3 protein: CASSPVGGPVSGNTIYF
CDR3 DNA: TGTGCCAGCAGCCCCGTCGGGGGACCTGTCTCTGGAAACACCATATATTTT

D gene: TRBD1
J gene: TRBJ2-3
V gene: TRBV7-2
clone size: NA
CDR3 protein: CASNQYQGVDTQYF
CDR3 DNA: TGTGCCAGCAACCAGTACCAGGGGGTGGATACGCAGTATTTT

D gene: NA
J gene: TRBJ1-1
V gene: TRBV7-3
clone size: NA
CDR3 protein: CASSAHGQMNTEAFF
CDR3 DNA: TGTGCCAGCAGCGCCCATGGGCAGATGAACACTGAAGCTTTCTTT

D gene: NA
J gene: TRBJ2-7
V gene: TRBV11-1
clone size: NA
CDR3 protein: CASSRGGSLTYEQYF
CDR3 DNA: TGTGCCAGCAGCCGCGGGGGCTCATTAACCTACGAGCAGTACTTC

D gene: NA
J gene: TRBJ2-3
V gene: TRBV4-1
clone size: NA
CDR3 protein: CASSQLAGAYRASTDTQYF
CDR3 DNA: TGCGCCAGCAGCCAACTGGCGGGGGCCTATAGAGCTAGCACAGATACGCAGTATTTT

D gene: NA
J gene: TRBJ2-6
V gene: TRBV7-2
clone size: once
CDR3 protein: CASSPLVSGANVLTF
CDR3 DNA: TGTGCCAGCAGCCCGCTAGTCTCTGGGGCCAACGTCCTGACTTTC

D gene: TRBD2
J gene: TRBJ2-5
V gene: TRBV28
clone size: NA
CDR3 protein: CASNPPGRGETQYF
CDR3 DNA: TGTGCCAGCAACCCCCCGGGGAGGGGAGAGACCCAGTACTTC

D gene: TRBD1
J gene: TRBJ1-2
V gene: TRBV9
clone size: NA
CDR3 protein: CASSAGQGNYGYTF
CDR3 DNA: TGTGCCAGCAGCGCCGGACAGGGAAACTATGGCTACACCTTC

D gene: TRBD2
J gene: TRBJ2-1
V gene: TRBV9
clone size: NA
CDR3 protein: CASSKTSGRTNPSGEQFF
CDR3 DNA: TGTGCCAGCAGCAAAACTAGCGGGCGAACCAATCCCTCGGGGGAGCAGTTCTTC

D gene: TRBD2
J gene: TRBJ2-7
V gene: TRBV7-9
clone size: NA
CDR3 protein: CASSLASGVAYEQYF
CDR3 DNA: TGTGCCAGCAGCTTAGCGAGCGGGGTAGCCTACGAGCAGTACTTC

D gene: TRBD2
J gene: TRBJ2-7
V gene: TRBV4-3
clone size: NA
CDR3 protein: CASSQRKMGLAGGEQYF
CDR3 DNA: TGCGCCAGCAGCCAACGTAAAATGGGACTAGCGGGGGGCGAGCAGTACTTC

D gene: NA
J gene: TRBJ2-3
V gene: TRBV11-1
clone size: NA
CDR3 protein: CASSSALGGWDTQYF
CDR3 DNA: TGTGCCAGCAGCTCTGCCCTTGGCGGTTGGGATACGCAGTATTTT

D gene: NA
J gene: TRBJ1-5
V gene: TRBV7-8
clone size: NA
CDR3 protein: CASSRGGAGQPQHF
CDR3 DNA: TGTGCCAGCAGCCGTGGGGGCGCGGGTCAGCCCCAGCATTTT

D gene: TRBD2
J gene: TRBJ2-7
V gene: TRBV15
clone size: NA
CDR3 protein: CATSRAAPTGTSGDYEQYF
CDR3 DNA: TGTGCCACCAGCAGAGCCGCTCCAACCGGGACTAGCGGGGACTACGAGCAGTACTTC

D gene: TRBD1
J gene: TRBJ1-3
V gene: TRBV7-9
clone size: once
CDR3 protein: CASSFWTGGENTIYF
CDR3 DNA: TGTGCCAGCAGCTTTTGGACAGGGGGCGAAAACACCATATATTTT

D gene: TRBD2
J gene: TRBJ2-1
V gene: TRBV9
clone size: NA
CDR3 protein: CASSILAGGLYNEQFF
CDR3 DNA: TGTGCCAGCAGCATCCTAGCGGGGGGGCTTTACAATGAGCAGTTCTTC

D gene: NA
J gene: TRBJ2-1
V gene: TRBV7-2
clone size: NA
CDR3 protein: CASSLRLYNNEQFF
CDR3 DNA: TGTGCCAGCAGCTTGAGACTATATAACAATGAGCAGTTCTTC

D gene: NA
J gene: TRBJ2-1
V gene: TRBV7-7
clone size: NA
CDR3 protein: CASSLVLNFNEQFF
CDR3 DNA: TGTGCTAGCAGCTTAGTACTTAACTTCAATGAGCAGTTCTTC

D gene: NA
J gene: TRBJ1-2
V gene: TRBV7-2
clone size: NA
CDR3 protein: CASSLWRRGGGYTF
CDR3 DNA: TGTGCCAGCAGCTTATGGCGCCGAGGCGGTGGCTACACCTTC

D gene: TRBD1
J gene: TRBJ2-2
V gene: TRBV2
clone size: NA
CDR3 protein: CARSAGTGSSNTGELFF
CDR3 DNA: TGTGCCAGATCTGCCGGGACAGGGTCGTCGAACACCGGGGAGCTGTTTTTT